These T cell receptor beta chains were read from a single sample in a study of blood T cell repertoires in COVID-19. Generated by immunoSEQ multiplex PCR, the TCRdb table keeps only in-frame clones and is missing some. The table shows some 230,000 clones, with approximately 78% occurring only once. The sample consisted of peripheral blood. The receptors here all came from a woman at least 80 years old with COVID-19, enrolled during active disease. Each CDR3 is given with its conserved first and last residue. A D gene is named only where the DNA matches it firmly. Part of the rows lack a size; the others show once, few, many or a class for expanded clones.

d_gene: -
j_gene: TRBJ1-3
v_gene: TRBV18
abundance: -
CDR3aa: CASSPTENYSGNTIYF
CDR3nt: TGTGCCAGCTCACCGACGGAGAATTACTCTGGAAACACCATATATTTT

d_gene: -
j_gene: TRBJ1-6
v_gene: TRBV15
abundance: once
CDR3aa: CATSGQLSSYNSPLHF
CDR3nt: TGTGCCACCAGCGGACAGTTGAGCTCCTATAATTCACCCCTCCACTTT

d_gene: -
j_gene: TRBJ1-5
v_gene: TRBV30
abundance: -
CDR3aa: CAWSVGVGAQPQHF
CDR3nt: TGTGCCTGGAGTGTAGGCGTGGGGGCTCAGCCCCAGCATTTT

d_gene: TRBD1
j_gene: TRBJ1-1
v_gene: TRBV4-1
abundance: -
CDR3aa: CASSQERYTDRGLNTEAFF
CDR3nt: TGCGCCAGCAGCCAAGAACGATATACGGACAGGGGGCTAAACACTGAAGCTTTCTTT

d_gene: -
j_gene: TRBJ1-5
v_gene: TRBV10-3
abundance: -
CDR3aa: CAISEEYQPQHF
CDR3nt: TGTGCCATCAGTGAGGAGTATCAGCCCCAGCATTTT

d_gene: -
j_gene: TRBJ2-1
v_gene: TRBV29-1
abundance: once
CDR3aa: CSGTGTPEQFF
CDR3nt: TGCAGCGGCACCGGGACACCGGAGCAGTTCTTC

d_gene: -
j_gene: TRBJ1-5
v_gene: TRBV5-8
abundance: -
CDR3aa: CASSLGVSSNQPQHF
CDR3nt: TGTGCCAGCAGCTTGGGAGTGTCGAGCAATCAGCCCCAGCATTTT

d_gene: -
j_gene: TRBJ1-1
v_gene: TRBV6-6
abundance: -
CDR3aa: CASRTQNTEAFF
CDR3nt: TGTGCCAGCAGAACACAGAACACTGAAGCTTTCTTT

d_gene: -
j_gene: TRBJ1-4
v_gene: TRBV7-9
abundance: -
CDR3aa: CASTIRTQGGNEKLFF
CDR3nt: TGTGCCAGCACCATTAGGACACAGGGTGGAAATGAAAAACTGTTTTTT

d_gene: TRBD1
j_gene: TRBJ1-1
v_gene: TRBV5-1
abundance: -
CDR3aa: CASSLPNRGTEAFF
CDR3nt: TGCGCCAGCAGCTTACCCAACAGGGGCACTGAAGCTTTCTTT

d_gene: -
j_gene: TRBJ2-2
v_gene: TRBV7-9
abundance: -
CDR3aa: CAHGELFF
CDR3nt: TGTGCCCACGGGGAGCTGTTTTTT

d_gene: -
j_gene: TRBJ1-4
v_gene: TRBV28
abundance: -
CDR3aa: CASSSNRMNEKLFF
CDR3nt: TGTGCCAGCAGTTCGAACAGGATGAATGAAAAACTGTTTTTT

d_gene: -
j_gene: TRBJ1-6
v_gene: TRBV19
abundance: few
CDR3aa: CASKPSGGRSYNSPLHF
CDR3nt: TGTGCCAGTAAACCGTCTGGGGGCCGCTCCTATAATTCACCCCTCCACTTT

d_gene: -
j_gene: TRBJ1-5
v_gene: TRBV4-1
abundance: once
CDR3aa: CASSQDQGRVGQPQHF
CDR3nt: TGCGCCAGCAGCCAAGACCAGGGGCGGGTGGGTCAGCCCCAGCATTTT

d_gene: TRBD1
j_gene: TRBJ1-2
v_gene: TRBV11-2
abundance: -
CDR3aa: CASSLAGQGAIGYTF
CDR3nt: TGTGCCAGCAGCTTAGCTGGACAGGGGGCAATTGGCTACACCTTC

d_gene: TRBD2
j_gene: TRBJ2-2
v_gene: TRBV7-2
abundance: few
CDR3aa: CASSLIAGNTGELFF
CDR3nt: TGTGCCAGCAGCTTAATAGCGGGGAACACCGGGGAGCTGTTTTTT

d_gene: -
j_gene: TRBJ2-2
v_gene: TRBV7-9
abundance: -
CDR3aa: CASSLVERTTGELFF
CDR3nt: TGTGCCAGCAGCTTAGTCGAGAGAACCACCGGGGAGCTGTTTTTT

d_gene: -
j_gene: TRBJ2-2
v_gene: TRBV4-1
abundance: once
CDR3aa: CASSQGRDTGELFF
CDR3nt: TGCGCCAGCAGCCAAGGACGGGACACCGGGGAGCTGTTTTTT

d_gene: TRBD1
j_gene: TRBJ2-1
v_gene: TRBV7-2
abundance: -
CDR3aa: CASSLVGTGGADEQFF
CDR3nt: TGTGCCAGCAGCTTAGTAGGGACAGGGGGCGCGGATGAGCAGTTCTTC

d_gene: TRBD2
j_gene: TRBJ2-7
v_gene: TRBV4-1
abundance: -
CDR3aa: CASSQVGLAGDEQYF
CDR3nt: TGCGCCAGCAGCCAAGTAGGGCTAGCGGGAGACGAGCAGTACTTC

d_gene: TRBD2
j_gene: TRBJ2-3
v_gene: TRBV4-1
abundance: once
CDR3aa: CASSQHSGRGRGTQYF
CDR3nt: TGCGCCAGCAGCCAACATTCCGGGAGGGGAAGGGGGACGCAGTATTTT

d_gene: -
j_gene: TRBJ2-7
v_gene: TRBV5-8
abundance: -
CDR3aa: CASSLRFGRYEQYF
CDR3nt: TGTGCCAGCAGCTTGCGGTTTGGTCGTTACGAGCAGTACTTC

d_gene: TRBD1
j_gene: TRBJ2-2
v_gene: TRBV28
abundance: -
CDR3aa: CASSSGQGDTGELFF
CDR3nt: TGTGCCAGCAGTTCGGGACAGGGGGACACCGGGGAGCTGTTTTTT

d_gene: -
j_gene: TRBJ1-1
v_gene: TRBV5-1
abundance: -
CDR3aa: CASVGRTEAFF
CDR3nt: TGCGCCAGCGTCGGGAGGACTGAAGCTTTCTTT

d_gene: TRBD2
j_gene: TRBJ2-1
v_gene: TRBV9
abundance: once
CDR3aa: CASSGSGSPHNEQFF
CDR3nt: TGTGCCAGCAGCGGTAGCGGGAGTCCCCACAATGAGCAGTTCTTC

d_gene: TRBD2
j_gene: TRBJ2-2
v_gene: TRBV4-1
abundance: -
CDR3aa: CASSQPLAGGRGELFF
CDR3nt: TGCGCCAGCAGCCAACCTTTGGCGGGGGGAAGGGGGGAGCTGTTTTTT

d_gene: TRBD1
j_gene: TRBJ1-2
v_gene: TRBV7-8
abundance: -
CDR3aa: CASSLDRGSDGYTF
CDR3nt: TGTGCCAGCAGCTTAGACAGGGGCTCGGATGGCTACACCTTC

d_gene: -
j_gene: TRBJ1-2
v_gene: TRBV3-1/TRBV3-2
abundance: few
CDR3aa: CASSRTDPNYGYTF
CDR3nt: TGTGCCAGCAGCCGGACAGACCCTAACTATGGCTACACCTTC

d_gene: -
j_gene: TRBJ2-7
v_gene: TRBV28
abundance: many
CDR3aa: CASSTRGYEQYF
CDR3nt: TGTGCCAGCAGTACCAGGGGCTACGAGCAGTACTTC

d_gene: -
j_gene: TRBJ1-6
v_gene: TRBV7-9
abundance: -
CDR3aa: CASSSAGGSPLHF
CDR3nt: TGTGCCAGCAGCTCTGCTGGGGGGTCACCCCTCCACTTT

d_gene: -
j_gene: TRBJ2-3
v_gene: TRBV30
abundance: -
CDR3aa: CAWRGPKADTQYF
CDR3nt: TGTGCCTGGAGGGGCCCGAAGGCAGATACGCAGTATTTT

d_gene: -
j_gene: TRBJ2-1
v_gene: TRBV18
abundance: once
CDR3aa: CASSSFHEQFF
CDR3nt: TGTGCCAGCTCATCCTTTCATGAGCAGTTCTTC

d_gene: TRBD1
j_gene: TRBJ2-3
v_gene: TRBV30
abundance: once
CDR3aa: CAWSLDRAQYF
CDR3nt: TGTGCCTGGAGTCTCGACAGGGCGCAGTATTTT

d_gene: TRBD1
j_gene: TRBJ1-5
v_gene: TRBV7-2
abundance: -
CDR3aa: CASSGTGVQPQHF
CDR3nt: TGTGCCAGCAGCGGGACAGGGGTTCAGCCCCAGCATTTT

d_gene: TRBD1
j_gene: TRBJ1-2
v_gene: TRBV28
abundance: -
CDR3aa: CASSYRGRNYGYTF
CDR3nt: TGTGCCAGCAGCTACAGGGGCCGGAACTATGGCTACACCTTC

d_gene: TRBD1
j_gene: TRBJ2-3
v_gene: TRBV10-3
abundance: -
CDR3aa: CAISGTGVSTDTQYF
CDR3nt: TGTGCCATCAGTGGCACAGGGGTGTCGACAGATACGCAGTATTTT

d_gene: -
j_gene: TRBJ1-5
v_gene: TRBV6-1
abundance: -
CDR3aa: CASSDRESNQPQHF
CDR3nt: TGTGCCAGCAGTGACAGGGAAAGCAATCAGCCCCAGCATTTT

d_gene: TRBD1
j_gene: TRBJ1-1
v_gene: TRBV18
abundance: few
CDR3aa: CASSLDRGRVNTEAFF
CDR3nt: TGTGCCAGCTCGTTGGACAGGGGGCGGGTGAACACTGAAGCTTTCTTT

d_gene: -
j_gene: TRBJ1-3
v_gene: TRBV4-2
abundance: few
CDR3aa: CASSLFGGGGNTIYF
CDR3nt: TGTGCCAGCAGCCTCTTTGGGGGCGGTGGAAACACCATATATTTT

d_gene: -
j_gene: TRBJ1-3
v_gene: TRBV5-1
abundance: -
CDR3aa: CASSSDTPSISGNTIYF
CDR3nt: TGCGCCAGCAGCTCCGACACGCCGAGCATATCTGGAAACACCATATATTTT

d_gene: TRBD1
j_gene: TRBJ2-7
v_gene: TRBV3-1/TRBV3-2
abundance: -
CDR3aa: CASSQEGTGTHRQYF
CDR3nt: TGTGCCAGCAGCCAAGAGGGGACAGGGACCCATCGGCAGTACTTC

d_gene: -
j_gene: TRBJ1-4
v_gene: TRBV20-1
abundance: -
CDR3aa: CSAWEEPKLFF
CDR3nt: TGCAGTGCTTGGGAGGAGCCGAAACTGTTTTTT

d_gene: TRBD2
j_gene: TRBJ2-1
v_gene: TRBV2
abundance: -
CDR3aa: CASRSGTSGTSHEQFF
CDR3nt: TGTGCCAGCAGGAGCGGGACTAGCGGGACGTCCCATGAGCAGTTCTTC

d_gene: TRBD1
j_gene: TRBJ1-5
v_gene: TRBV5-8
abundance: -
CDR3aa: CASSPGQSNQPQHF
CDR3nt: TGTGCCAGCAGCCCGGGACAGAGCAATCAGCCCCAGCATTTT

d_gene: -
j_gene: TRBJ2-7
v_gene: TRBV7-3
abundance: -
CDR3aa: CASSPQGNRYEQYF
CDR3nt: TGTGCCAGCAGCCCCCAGGGGAATCGGTACGAGCAGTACTTC

d_gene: TRBD1
j_gene: TRBJ2-3
v_gene: TRBV19
abundance: -
CDR3aa: CASSTRDRGTDTQYF
CDR3nt: TGTGCCAGTAGTACCCGGGACAGGGGCACAGATACGCAGTATTTT

d_gene: -
j_gene: TRBJ1-1
v_gene: TRBV19
abundance: once
CDR3aa: CASSIDTLSTEAFF
CDR3nt: TGTGCCAGTAGTATAGACACCCTGAGCACTGAAGCTTTCTTT

d_gene: TRBD1
j_gene: TRBJ2-5
v_gene: TRBV19
abundance: -
CDR3aa: CASSIRTGAQETQYF
CDR3nt: TGTGCCAGTAGTATTCGGACAGGGGCCCAAGAGACCCAGTACTTC

d_gene: TRBD1
j_gene: TRBJ2-5
v_gene: TRBV6-1
abundance: once
CDR3aa: CASSEEHRGLGETQYF
CDR3nt: TGTGCCAGCAGTGAAGAGCACAGGGGATTAGGGGAGACCCAGTACTTC

d_gene: -
j_gene: TRBJ1-6
v_gene: TRBV5-1
abundance: -
CDR3aa: CASSMTGGNSPLHF
CDR3nt: TGCGCCAGCAGCATGACAGGAGGTAATTCACCCCTCCACTTT

d_gene: TRBD2
j_gene: TRBJ2-3
v_gene: TRBV6-1
abundance: -
CDR3aa: CASSETGGGRGAADTQYF
CDR3nt: TGTGCCAGCAGTGAAACAGGAGGCGGGAGAGGGGCCGCAGATACGCAGTATTTT

d_gene: TRBD1
j_gene: TRBJ1-1
v_gene: TRBV28
abundance: -
CDR3aa: CASTGQGAFF
CDR3nt: TGTGCCAGCACGGGACAGGGGGCTTTCTTT

d_gene: TRBD2
j_gene: TRBJ2-1
v_gene: TRBV7-2
abundance: -
CDR3aa: CASSLEVGGDDEQFF
CDR3nt: TGTGCCAGCAGCTTAGAAGTGGGGGGGGATGATGAGCAGTTCTTC